Presented here are 18 T cell receptor beta chains from one specimen sequenced in a study of PD-1 blockade in classical Hodgkin lymphoma. Repertoires were generated with immunoSEQ multiplex PCR, while TCRdb's copy carries only in-frame clones and drops some. Of about 27,000 clones listed, roughly 80% were seen once; the top ten hold less than 3%. Every single patient, without exception, relapsed after autologous stem cell transplantation, and brentuximab vedotin exposure varied. Magnetic negative selection was used to purify CD4+ T cells from thawed PBMCs. Material: CD4+ T cells from blood, obtained at baseline. All receptors derive from a human donor with classical Hodgkin lymphoma.

This sequence joins TRBV6-5 and TRBJ1-2, with no clear D. The CDR3 runs to 13 residues. The V gene lost 2 bases and the J gene lost 1 base, with 5 bases spanning the gap. The germline CDR1 and CDR2 sequences are MNHEY and SVGAGI. The CDR3 sequence: CASSYTVNYGYTF. The DNA of the CDR3 is TGTGCCAGCAGTTACACCGTTAACTATGGCTACACCTTC.

The V gene is TRBV28, the J gene TRBJ1-2, with 10 bases fitting TRBD1. This CDR3 contains 15 residues. V lost 6 bases to trimming and J lost 2 bases; unmatched junction nucleotides: 6. Germline CDR1 MDHEN, CDR2 SYDVKM. The CDR3 is CASSLLGQGNYGYTF. The CDR3 DNA reads as TGTGCCAGCAGCCTCCTGGGACAGGGGAACTATGGCTACACCTTC.

The gene calls are TRBV18 and TRBJ1-2; 8 bases align to TRBD1. This CDR3 comprises 13 residues. V trimming: 3 bases; J trimming: 6 bases; junction bases outside the gene matches: 3. Germline lookup yields CDR1 KGHSH and CDR2 LQKENI. CDR3 nucleotide sequence: TGTGCCAGCTCACCCTCGGGACAGGATGGCTACACCTTC. Translated: CASSPSGQDGYTF.

The chain recombines TRBV5-1 with TRBJ2-1, with D maybe TRBD2 (6 bases). Trimming took off 1 base at V and 7 bases at J, with 9 bases between the two ends. The CDR3 consists of 13 residues. Looked up from germline, CDR1 is SGHRS and CDR2 is YFSETQ. The CDR3 sequence is CASSLPRGNEQFF. CDR3 nucleotide sequence: TGCGCCAGCAGCTTGCCCCGGGGGAATGAGCAGTTCTTC.

This clone has just one count. The chain links TRBV27 to TRBJ2-2, with D possibly TRBD2 on 6 matching bases. Germline V CDR1 and CDR2: MNHEY, SMNVEV (reference sequence). The CDR3 contains 15 residues. Between the trimmed V and J ends, which lost 4 bases and 5 bases, there was a span of 14 bases. The CDR3 here is CASSSYALATGELFF. As DNA, the CDR3 is TGTGCCAGCAGTTCCTACGCGCTAGCGACCGGGGAGCTGTTTTTT.

V gene TRBV5-1 combines with J gene TRBJ1-1; no clear D. Per the germline V gene, CDR1 is SGHRS and CDR2 is YFSETQ. Trimming removed 3 bases at V and 1 base at J, with 7 bases between. CDR3 length: 13 residues. CDR3 sequence reads: CASSSTANTEAFF. CDR3 in DNA: TGCGCCAGCAGCTCCACAGCGAACACTGAAGCTTTCTTT. The whole variable domain, remainder taken from reference TRBV5-1 and TRBJ1-1, is KAGVTQTPRYLIKTRGQQVTLSCSPISGHRSVSWYQQTPGQGLQFLFEYFSETQRNKGNFPGRFSGRQFSNSRSEMNVSTLELGDSALYLCASSSTANTEAFFGQGTRLTVV.

This chain joins TRBV2 and TRBJ1-5, with 7 nucleotides matching TRBD1. Germline loops: CDR1 SNHLY, CDR2 FYNNEI. The CDR3 covers 16 residues. Trimming cost V 6 bases and J 3 bases; bases outside gene matches: 11. Here the CDR3 reads CASRATGLPPNQPQHF. CDR3 in DNA: TGTGCCAGCAGAGCGACAGGGCTCCCTCCCAATCAGCCCCAGCATTTT. The full variable domain, rest sourced from reference TRBV2 and TRBJ1-5, is EPEVTQTPSHQVTQMGQEVILRCVPISNHLYFYWYRQILGQKVEFLVSFYNNEISEKSEIFDDQFSVERPDGSNFTLKIRSTKLEDSAMYFCASRATGLPPNQPQHFGDGTRLSIL.

CDR3 coding DNA: TGTGCCTTGGTGATTGGGGATACGCAGTATTTT. It translates to CALVIGDTQYF. The chain has TRBV30 and TRBJ2-3; D remains unclear. CDR1 GTSNPN and CDR2 SVGIG come from the germline V gene (reference sequence). The CDR3 has 11 amino acids. Trimming took 7 bases from V and 6 from J, leaving 11 bases between them.

V and J are TRBV6-1 and TRBJ1-3, with 9 nucleotides matching TRBD1. CDR3 size: 14 residues. The V gene's germline CDR1 is MNHNS and CDR2 SASEGT. The trim removed 5 bases at V and 4 bases at J, leaving 3 bases unmatched. CDR3 amino acids: CASSRTGDGNTIYF. In nucleotides, the CDR3 is TGTGCCAGCAGTCGGACAGGGGACGGAAACACCATATATTTT.

The chain has TRBV6-5 and TRBJ1-1; maybe TRBD1 (5 bases). The ends were cut back, 2 bases at V and 10 bases at J, with 11 bases in the middle. Germline CDR1 and CDR2: MNHEY and SVGAGI. The CDR3 consists of 12 residues. CDR3 nucleotide sequence: TGTGCCAGCAGTTACGGGACCTTGCCAGCTTTCTTT. Translating it yields CASSYGTLPAFF.

The J gene is TRBJ1-2, the V gene TRBV5-1; possible D gene TRBD1, 5 bases. This CDR3 spans 13 amino acids. Germline CDR1 and CDR2: SGHRS and YFSETQ. The V and J ends lost 4 bases and 7 bases respectively, with 14 bases between them. This CDR3 reads CASSGAGRVGYTF. The CDR3 coding sequence is TGCGCCAGCAGCGGAGCAGGGAGGGTTGGCTACACCTTC.

The chain couples TRBV5-1 to TRBJ2-6, with TRBD1 identical over 8 bases. Trimming cost V 1 base and J 7 bases; bases outside gene matches: 4. Germline CDR1 reads SGHRS; CDR2 reads YFSETQ. The CDR3 is 15 residues long. The CDR3 loop reads CASSLRQGPANVLTF. Written as DNA, the CDR3 is TGCGCCAGCAGCTTGCGACAGGGGCCCGCCAACGTCCTGACTTTC. Supplemented by reference TRBV5-1 and TRBJ2-6, the full variable domain reads KAGVTQTPRYLIKTRGQQVTLSCSPISGHRSVSWYQQTPGQGLQFLFEYFSETQRNKGNFPGRFSGRQFSNSRSEMNVSTLELGDSALYLCASSLRQGPANVLTFGAGSRLTVL.

The chain carries TRBV12-5 and TRBJ1-3, with D tentatively TRBD1 (6 bases). CDR1 is LGHNT, CDR2 FRNRAP, per germline. V lost 2 bases to trimming and J lost 0 bases, with 17 bases between them. The CDR3 is 18 residues long. CDR3 sequence: CASGLRPPTGISGNTIYF. CDR3 DNA sequence: TGTGCTAGTGGTTTGCGCCCTCCCACAGGGATCTCTGGAAACACCATATATTTT. Looking up the rest from reference TRBV12-5 and TRBJ1-3 gives the full variable domain: DARVTQTPRHKVTEMGQEVTMRCQPILGHNTVFWYRQTMMQGLELLAYFRNRAPLDDSGMPKDRFSAEMPDATLATLKIQPSEPRDSAVYFCASGLRPPTGISGNTIYFGEGSWLTVV.

This chain connects TRBV5-1 to TRBJ2-7; D might be TRBD2 (6 bases). The germline V and J ends were trimmed by 5 bases and 5 bases, with 20 bases remaining between them. There are 15 residues in the CDR3. CDR1 SGHRS and CDR2 YFSETQ come from the germline V gene. The CDR3 loop reads CASRPPGLKGNEQYF. The CDR3 DNA sequence: TGCGCCAGCAGGCCCCCGGGACTCAAAGGCAACGAGCAGTACTTC.

This rearrangement joins TRBV11-3 to TRBJ2-1; 9 bases are a match to TRBD2. CDR1 and CDR2 from the germline V gene are SGHNT and YENEEA. V was clipped by 3 bases and J by 5 bases; unmatched bases: 8. The CDR3 is made up of 16 amino acids. CDR3 nucleotides: TGTGCCAGCAGCTTTCGGGCTAGCGGGATGGACAATGAGCAGTTCTTC. This gives the protein CASSFRASGMDNEQFF.

The chain carries TRBV19 and TRBJ2-2; perhaps TRBD1 as D (6 bases). Per the germline V gene, CDR1 is LNHDA and CDR2 is SQIVND (reference sequence). The length of the CDR3 is 15 residues. The V end was cut by 3 bases, the J end by 0 bases, with 8 bases between. Here the CDR3 reads CASSIAGANTGELFF. CDR3 DNA: TGTGCCAGTAGTATCGCAGGGGCGAACACCGGGGAGCTGTTTTTT.

This clone was counted only a few times. The chain joins TRBV5-4 to TRBJ2-7, with 7 positions matching TRBD1. J was trimmed by 0 bases and V by 4 bases; bases with no gene match: 4. CDR1 and CDR2 (germline): SGHNT, YYREEE (reference sequence). The CDR3 is made up of 14 amino acids. The CDR3, as DNA: TGTGCCAGCAGCCCGGGACAGAACTCCTACGAGCAGTACTTC. It translates to CASSPGQNSYEQYF.

This clone was seen more than once but under ten times. The V call is TRBV11-2, the J call TRBJ2-5; no reliable D call. Germline CDR1 and CDR2: SGHAT and FQNNGV. Trimming stripped 1 base from V and 2 bases from J, with 2 bases between. The CDR3 is made up of 12 amino acids. The DNA of the CDR3 is TGTGCCAGCAGCTTAGGGCAAGAGACCCAGTACTTC. Translating gives CASSLGQETQYF.